This entry features one TCR beta chain sequence. Antigen: not known. V lost 6 bases to trimming and J lost 7 bases; unmatched junction nucleotides: 11. This CDR3 spans 15 amino acids. CDR1 and CDR2 (germline): SNHLY, FYNNEI. Profiled with immunoSEQ multiplex PCR; TCRdb holds only in-frame clones, not every one. The repertoire holds about 68,000 clones, with around nine tenths as singletons. This record comes from a study of chemoradiotherapy in HPV16-positive cancers. Study-level findings and limits: During treatment, candidate HPV-specific clones and E7-related motifs expanded in tumor. Only a couple of HPV16-positive patients supplied the functional HPV-specificity definition.

The sequence derives from a human donor with HPV-associated anogenital cancer. V gene TRBV2 combines with J gene TRBJ2-1; 8 nucleotides line up with TRBD1. Material: blood, obtained from a patient who underwent chemoradiotherapy. CDR3 residues: CASRARTGSNNEQFF. In DNA, the CDR3 is TGTGCCAGCAGGGCCCGGACAGGGAGTAATAATGAGCAGTTCTTC. Filled out from reference TRBV2 and TRBJ2-1, the complete variable domain reads EPEVTQTPSHQVTQMGQEVILRCVPISNHLYFYWYRQILGQKVEFLVSFYNNEISEKSEIFDDQFSVERPDGSNFTLKIRSTKLEDSAMYFCASRARTGSNNEQFFGPGTRLTVL.